Given below is one T cell receptor beta chain in context. Its antigen remains undetermined. Per-base qualities were not stored, and no clone one base away is much larger. The record originates from a study (dated by TCRdb to about 2013). Between the V and J ends, shortened by 5 bases and 1 base respectively, the junction contains 8 bases. CDR1 and CDR2 (SGHDN, FVKESK) derive from the germline V gene. Including cysteine and phenylalanine, the CDR3 has 13 amino acids. Solely the CDR3 DNA is kept, with 39 bases framed from the first base. The sequencer was an Illumina Genome Analyzer IIx. TCRdb reprocessed the public reads (quality trimming at Q25 with fastp, clone calling with MiXCR) and kept in-frame beta chains. Every distinct CDR3 protein forms one entry, paired with its most common genes and DNA. The sample contains fewer than 9,000 distinct CDR3 sequences, roughly 32% of them found a single time. The ten largest clonotypes hold 22% of the sample.

The specimen sequenced was blood. This receptor was identified in a human donor. Recombination connected TRBV14 to TRBJ1-1; no D gene can be assigned with confidence. The bases read TGTGCCAGCAGCTTAGAAACGAACACTGAAGCTTTCTTT. Protein translation: CASSLETNTEAFF.